The 23 T cell receptor beta chains in this list originate from one sample, sequenced in a study of cytomegalovirus exposure and HLA in healthy donors. Profiled with immunoSEQ multiplex PCR; TCRdb holds only in-frame clones, not every one. This table has a few hundred thousand clones, 70% to 90% appearing once. The sequenced sample consisted of PBMCs. The receptor source for this set is a woman younger than 35 in good health and CMV-seronegative.

To note about this clone: The CDR3 end shows no conserved phenylalanine or tryptophan, and so a read error is likely. It is unclear where the CDR3 begins or ends on the DNA, so no DNA is shown, and the CDR3 is as TCRdb lists it. The chain joins TRBV5-7 to TRBJ1-2. TRBV5-7 is placed among ORFs of uncertain function. The CDR3 length equals 8 residues, ends included. CDR3 sequence: CASSPGED.

The V and J genes are TRBV19 and TRBJ2-3; 9 nucleotides agree with TRBD1. V lost 6 bases to trimming and J lost 3 bases; unmatched junction nucleotides: 4. The CDR3 is 14 residues long. Germline-derived CDR1 and CDR2 are LNHDA and SQIVND (reference sequence). The CDR3 DNA reads as TGTGCCAGTAGCCTAGGGACAGGGACAGATACGCAGTATTTT. Its protein product is CASSLGTGTDTQYF.

This chain links TRBV6-5 with TRBJ1-2, with TRBD1 matching 9 bases. This CDR3 spans 13 amino acids. V lost 6 bases and J lost 3; bases outside the gene matches: 2. CDR1 and CDR2 from the germline V gene are MNHEY and SVGAGI. The CDR3 DNA reads TGTGCCAGCAGACAGGGGGCGGACTATGGCTACACCTTC. This gives the protein CASRQGADYGYTF.

This chain links TRBV5-4 with TRBJ1-3; no definite D call. This CDR3 spans 15 amino acids. The V and J ends lost 1 base and 0 bases respectively, with 8 bases between them. CDR1 is SGHNT, CDR2 YYREEE, per germline (reference sequence). Here the CDR3 reads CASSLRGGSGNTIYF. For the CDR3, the DNA is TGTGCCAGCAGCTTGCGGGGTGGCTCTGGAAACACCATATATTTT. The full variable domain, rest sourced from reference TRBV5-4 and TRBJ1-3, is ETGVTQSPTHLIKTRGQQVTLRCSSQSGHNTVSWYQQALGQGPQFIFQYYREEENGRGNFPPRFSGLQFPNYSSELNVNALELDDSALYLCASSLRGGSGNTIYFGEGSWLTVV.

The V call is TRBV7-6, the J call TRBJ1-2, with a possible D match to TRBD1 (5 bases). This CDR3 is built from 13 residues. The V gene lost 8 bases and the J gene lost 1 base, with 11 bases spanning the gap. Germline V gene lookup returns CDR1 SGHVS and CDR2 FNYEAQ. CDR3 protein: CASGGVGNYGYTF. CDR3 coding DNA: TGTGCCAGCGGGGGGGTCGGTAACTATGGCTACACCTTC.

The rearrangement uses TRBV19 and TRBJ2-7; perhaps TRBD1 as D (6 bases). Germline CDR1 is LNHDA and CDR2 is SQIVND (reference sequence). The CDR3 contains 14 residues. V lost 10 bases and J 1 base, leaving 17 bases between the germline ends. The CDR3 loop is CATKEGENSYEQYF. CDR3 sequence (DNA): TGTGCCACCAAAGAGGGGGAAAATTCCTACGAGCAGTACTTC. The full variable domain, with the rest looked up from reference TRBV19 and TRBJ2-7, is DGGITQSPKYLFRKEGQNVTLSCEQNLNHDAMYWYRQDPGQGLRLIYYSQIVNDFQKGDIAEGYSVSREKKESFPLTVTSAQKNPTAFYLCATKEGENSYEQYFGPGTRLTVT.

CDR3 residues: CAIRGLAGSYNEQFF. CDR3 in DNA: TGTGCCATCCGTGGACTAGCGGGGTCCTACAATGAGCAGTTCTTC. The rearrangement joins TRBV2 to TRBJ2-1; the match to TRBD2 covers 12 bases. The CDR3 length is 15 residues. Germline V gene sequence: CDR1 SNHLY, CDR2 FYNNEI. V dropped 10 bases and J dropped 1; count of bases not matched to a gene: 5.

The V call is TRBV4-3, the J call TRBJ2-7, with TRBD2 matching over 8 bases. Germline V gene data show CDR1 as LGHNA and CDR2 as YSLEER. This CDR3 has 16 residues. With V trimmed by 1 base and J by 4 bases, 9 bases remained unmatched. CDR3 amino acids: CASSQVSGSPGYEQYF. The CDR3 bases are TGCGCCAGCAGCCAAGTAAGCGGGAGTCCCGGGTACGAGCAGTACTTC.

V gene TRBV14 combines with J gene TRBJ2-7; TRBD2 agrees at 7 bases. Germline lookup yields CDR1 SGHDN and CDR2 FVKESK. V shed 4 bases and J 2 bases; nucleotides not matched to a gene: 11. This CDR3 has 16 residues. The CDR3 DNA reads TGTGCCAGCAGCCCCGCGAGGCGGGAGACACCCTACGAGCAGTACTTC. Encoded protein: CASSPARRETPYEQYF.

V is TRBV6-5 and J is TRBJ2-7; the match to TRBD2 covers 14 bases. V shed 5 bases and J 10 bases; nucleotides not matched to a gene: 10. Germline assignment: CDR1 MNHEY and CDR2 SVGAGI. This CDR3 contains 15 residues. CDR3 sequence: CASSQGTSGSGEQYF. In DNA form, the CDR3 reads TGTGCCAGCAGTCAAGGGACTAGCGGGAGTGGGGAACAGTACTTC.

This clone showed up just a few times. This chain links TRBV7-8 with TRBJ2-2; TRBD1 aligns across 11 bases. CDR1 SGHVS and CDR2 FQNEAQ come from the germline V gene. Trimming cost V 5 bases and J 4 bases; bases outside gene matches: 6. CDR3 length: 16 residues. This chain's CDR3 is CASSARTGGGTGELFF. The DNA of the CDR3 is TGTGCCAGCAGCGCCCGGACAGGGGGCGGCACCGGGGAGCTGTTTTTT.

The chain joins TRBV11-3 to TRBJ2-2; 7 bases match TRBD2. Germline CDR1 SGHNT, CDR2 YENEEA. This CDR3 contains 15 residues. The V and J ends lost 4 bases and 3 bases, in that order; junction bases with no gene match: 5. The CDR3 loop reads CASSSGLGDTGELFF. The CDR3 DNA reads TGTGCCAGCAGCTCCGGACTAGGGGACACCGGGGAGCTGTTTTTT.

The chain uses TRBV18 and TRBJ2-2; possibly TRBD1 for D (5 bases). The CDR3 extends over 15 amino acids. V shed 0 bases and J shed 0 bases, with 5 bases lying between them. The V gene's germline CDR1 is KGHSH and CDR2 LQKENI. CDR3 DNA: TGTGCCAGCTCACCACCAGGGGCGAACACCGGGGAGCTGTTTTTT. This encodes CASSPPGANTGELFF.

The chain employs TRBV19 and TRBJ1-5; 7 bases line up with TRBD1. CDR3 length equals 15 residues. From germline, CDR1 is LNHDA and CDR2 SQIVND (reference sequence). V lost 4 bases to trimming and J lost 2 bases; unmatched junction nucleotides: 5. The CDR3 is CASSRQGDGNQPQHF. The CDR3 DNA reads TGTGCCAGTAGTAGACAGGGTGATGGCAATCAGCCCCAGCATTTT.

The chain joins TRBV28 to TRBJ1-1; 10 positions match TRBD1. The germline gives CDR1 MDHEN, CDR2 SYDVKM. The CDR3 spans 16 residues. With 5 bases clipped from V and 6 bases from J, the junction kept 12 bases outside the gene matches. The chain's CDR3 is CASSPPRTGGGAEAFF. The CDR3 DNA follows: TGTGCCAGCAGTCCGCCCCGGACAGGGGGTGGGGCTGAAGCTTTCTTT.

The chain links TRBV19 to TRBJ2-7; the match to TRBD1 covers 9 bases. Losses at the gene ends were 8 bases for V and 5 bases for J; bases not matched to a gene: 13. Germline CDR1 reads LNHDA; CDR2 reads SQIVND (reference sequence). The CDR3 length is 15 residues. The CDR3 region is CASSPTGTGMHEQYF. The CDR3 bases are TGTGCCAGTTCACCAACCGGGACAGGGATGCACGAGCAGTACTTC.

The V and J genes are TRBV6-1 and TRBJ1-1; no reliable D call. The CDR3 runs 12 residues. V shed 2 bases and J shed 5 bases, with 6 bases lying between them. CDR1 and CDR2 (germline): MNHNS, SASEGT. CDR3 in amino acids: CASSEPGTEAFF. DNA of the CDR3: TGTGCCAGCAGTGAACCGGGGACTGAAGCTTTCTTT.

The V gene is TRBV29-1, the J gene TRBJ2-1; D is ambiguous. Trimming left V 4 bases short and J 8 bases short, with 9 bases between. The germline gives CDR1 SQVTM, CDR2 ANQGSEA. The CDR3 is 11 amino acids. DNA of the CDR3: TGCAGCGTTGGTGTCGCGGATGAGCAGTTCTTC. This translates into CSVGVADEQFF.

The rearrangement links TRBV7-9 to TRBJ1-2; TRBD1 is a possible D gene (6 bases). The CDR3 extends over 16 amino acids. Trimming shortened V by 0 bases and J by 0 bases, and 11 bases separated the two germline ends. CDR1 is SEHNR and CDR2 is FQNEAQ in the germline V gene (reference sequence). The CDR3 here is CASSLALGATNYGYTF. Written as DNA, the CDR3 is TGTGCCAGCAGCTTAGCGTTGGGGGCGACTAACTATGGCTACACCTTC.

This clone was detected only once. J is TRBJ2-7 and V is TRBV12-5; 7 bases map to TRBD2. J lost 1 base, V lost 0 bases, and 12 bases had no gene match. Germline-derived CDR1 and CDR2 are LGHNT and FRNRAP. This CDR3 spans 18 amino acids. The CDR3 here is CASGLVILAEKTSYEQYF. In DNA, the CDR3 is TGTGCTAGTGGTTTGGTAATTCTAGCGGAGAAGACGTCCTACGAGCAGTACTTC.

The chain employs TRBV6-5 and TRBJ2-3; 16 bases are a match to TRBD2. CDR1 MNHEY and CDR2 SVGAGI come from the germline V gene. The CDR3 is made up of 15 amino acids. Trimming at V came to 6 bases and at J to 6 bases, leaving 3 bases not matched to a gene. Here the CDR3 DNA reads TGTGCCAGCAGGGGACTAGCGGGAGGGCCGGATACGCAGTATTTT. This translates into CASRGLAGGPDTQYF.

The chain recombines TRBV4-2 with TRBJ2-1, with 7 bases matching TRBD2. Per germline, CDR1 LGHNA and CDR2 YNFKEQ. The CDR3 is made up of 15 amino acids. J lost 4 bases, V lost 1 base, and 4 bases had no gene match. CDR3 protein: CASSQGSSGYNEQFF. The DNA of the CDR3 is TGTGCCAGCAGCCAAGGATCTAGCGGATACAATGAGCAGTTCTTC.

The chain joins TRBV7-6 to TRBJ1-1; no clear D. The CDR3 sequence is 14 residues long. V gave up 0 bases and J gave up 4 bases, with 9 bases separating them. The germline V gene has CDR1 SGHVS and CDR2 FNYEAQ. CDR3 region: CASSLAVQSTEAFF. The DNA of the CDR3 is TGTGCCAGCAGCTTAGCGGTTCAGTCCACTGAAGCTTTCTTT.